These 19 T cell receptor beta chains came from one sample sequenced in a study of T cells in Graves' hyperthyroidism and ophthalmopathy. RNA transcripts were the template for amplifying TCR beta CDR3 regions. HTBI primers were employed in a first-round RT-PCR of the TCR CDR3. TCRdb independently ran MiXCR on the multiplex PCR reads; one entry per CDR3 protein. The table records under 400,000 distinct CDR3 sequences, about 20% of them present only once. The material sequenced was blood. The receptors come from a woman between 45 and 65 years old with Graves' hyperthyroidism.

This clonotype was observed a handful of times. The CDR3, as DNA: TGTGCCAGCACAAACACGGCGACGGGCCAGCCCCAGCATTTT. Translating gives CASTNTATGQPQHF. The chain combines TRBV6-1 with TRBJ1-5; D remains unclear. CDR3 length equals 14 residues. Germline-derived CDR1 and CDR2 are MNHNS and SASEGT. Trimming stripped 7 bases from V and 7 bases from J, with 17 bases between.

Ten or more counts support this clonotype. The chain joins TRBV6-1 to TRBJ2-7; the match to TRBD1 covers 9 bases. J was trimmed by 4 bases and V by 5 bases; bases with no gene match: 6. CDR1 and CDR2 (germline): MNHNS, SASEGT. This CDR3 is built from 14 residues. The CDR3 is CASSYEGQGYEQYV. The DNA for the CDR3 is TGTGCCAGCAGTTACGAGGGACAGGGTTACGAGCAGTACGTC.

The V gene is TRBV6-1, the J gene TRBJ2-3; 12 bases map to TRBD1. V was clipped by 1 base and J by 5 bases; unmatched bases: 4. CDR1 MNHNS and CDR2 SASEGT come from the germline V gene. This CDR3 comprises 16 residues. The DNA for the CDR3 is TGTGCCAGCAGTGAAGTGGGGACAGGGGGCTTAGATACGCAGTATTTT. This sequence encodes CASSEVGTGGLDTQYF.

The sample holds many counts of this clonotype. The genes are TRBV2 and TRBJ2-3, with D tentatively TRBD1 (5 bases). Trimming shortened V by 6 bases and J by 6 bases, and 13 bases separated the two germline ends. Germline V gene lookup returns CDR1 SNHLY and CDR2 FYNNEI. The CDR3 spans 13 residues. The CDR3 DNA reads as TGTGCCAGCAGGAAAACAGGTTCCGATACGCAGTATTTT. Translation gives CASRKTGSDTQYF.

This clonotype was seen many times. The chain carries TRBV30 and TRBJ1-2; TRBD1 is a possible D gene (6 bases). Looked up from germline, CDR1 is GTSNPN and CDR2 is SVGIG (reference sequence). The CDR3 has 14 amino acids. The V end lost 0 bases, the J end lost 3 bases, and 11 bases lay between the germline ends. The CDR3 loop is CAWSVNRAYYGYTF. CDR3 DNA sequence: TGTGCCTGGAGTGTAAACAGGGCCTACTATGGCTACACCTTC.

In DNA form, the CDR3 reads TGTGCCAGCAGTTTCTCGGGGGGACCGCACACTGAAGCTTTCTTT. It specifies CASSFSGGPHTEAFF. The rearrangement links TRBV27 to TRBJ1-1; D possibly corresponds to TRBD1 (5 bases). The CDR3 sequence is 15 residues long. The germline V gene has CDR1 MNHEY and CDR2 SMNVEV (reference sequence). Trimming removed 3 bases at V and 3 bases at J, with 14 bases between.

This rearrangement joins TRBV7-9 to TRBJ2-3; TRBD2 aligns across 10 bases. After removal of 5 bases from V and 2 bases from J, the junction contained 7 bases not matched to a gene. The V gene's germline CDR1 is SEHNR and CDR2 FQNEAQ (reference sequence). This CDR3 spans 16 amino acids. CDR3 nucleotide sequence: TGTGCCAGCAGCGCAACCGGGACTAGCGACACAGATACGCAGTATTTT. It codes for CASSATGTSDTDTQYF. The full variable domain, completed using reference TRBV7-9 and TRBJ2-3, is DTGVSQNPRHKITKRGQNVTFRCDPISEHNRLYWYRQTLGQGPEFLTYFQNEAQLEKSRLLSDRFSAERPKGSFSTLEIQRTEQGDSAMYLCASSATGTSDTDTQYFGPGTRLTVL.

This CDR3 reads CASRDGSYEQYF. The CDR3 region has the DNA TGTGCCAGCAGGGACGGATCCTACGAGCAGTACTTC. The J gene is TRBJ2-7, the V gene TRBV7-9; no clear D. Germline CDR1 reads SEHNR; CDR2 reads FQNEAQ (reference sequence). The ends were cut back, 6 bases at V and 1 base at J, with 7 bases in the middle. The CDR3 covers 12 residues.

This clonotype was seen many times. V is TRBV30 and J is TRBJ2-7; D unresolved. Germline V gives CDR1 GTSNPN, CDR2 SVGIG (reference sequence). V was trimmed by 1 base and J by 4 bases, leaving 8 bases between them. The CDR3 covers 12 residues. The CDR3 DNA follows: TGTGCCTGGAGTGAGGTAGGGTACGAGCAGTACTTC. Its translation: CAWSEVGYEQYF.

This clonotype was seen many times. The chain couples TRBV9 to TRBJ2-3; TRBD2 aligns across 8 bases. With 3 bases clipped from V and 2 bases from J, the junction kept 5 bases outside the gene matches. The V gene's germline CDR1 is SGDLS and CDR2 YYNGEE. The CDR3 spans 15 residues. Here the CDR3 reads CASSGSGAITDTQYF. The CDR3 DNA reads as TGTGCCAGCAGCGGTAGCGGGGCTATCACAGATACGCAGTATTTT. Full variable domain (rest looked up from reference TRBV9 and TRBJ2-3): DSGVTQTPKHLITATGQRVTLRCSPRSGDLSVYWYQQSLDQGLQFLIQYYNGEERAKGNILERFSAQQFPDLHSELNLSSLELGDSALYFCASSGSGAITDTQYFGPGTRLTVL.

The chain carries TRBV4-1 and TRBJ1-6; possibly TRBD1 for D (5 bases). There are 13 residues in the CDR3. Trimming removed 0 bases from V and 14 bases from J, with 11 bases in between. From germline, CDR1 is MGHRA and CDR2 YSYEKL. CDR3 in amino acids: CASSQEGEGSLHF. CDR3 coding DNA: TGCGCCAGCAGCCAAGAGGGAGAGGGGTCCCTCCACTTT.

This clonotype was seen a handful of times. The V call is TRBV7-3, the J call TRBJ2-3, with D possibly being TRBD2 (6 bases). The CDR3 extends over 14 amino acids. The germline gives CDR1 SGHTA, CDR2 FQGTGA. Trimming removed 4 bases at V and 4 bases at J, with 12 bases between. The CDR3 sequence: CASSSQTSSDTQYF. As DNA, the CDR3 is TGTGCCAGCAGCTCCCAGACTAGTTCAGATACGCAGTATTTT. The variable domain in full, with the rest retrieved from reference TRBV7-3 and TRBJ2-3, is GAGVSQTPSNKVTEKGKYVELRCDPISGHTALYWYRQSLGQGPEFLIYFQGTGAADDSGLPNDRFFAVRPEGSVSTLKIQRTERGDSAVYLCASSSQTSSDTQYFGPGTRLTVL.

Comments on this clonotype: A read error is possible here, since a much larger clone lies one base away. The V call is TRBV12-3 or TRBV12-4, the J call TRBJ1-2; TRBD1 agrees at 8 bases. The CDR3 runs to 14 residues. In nucleotides, the CDR3 is TGTGCCAGCGGTTTAGGACAGGGATTCCATAGCTACACCTTC. It is translated as CASGLGQGFHSYTF.

This clonotype was seen only a few times. The chain employs TRBV24-1 and TRBJ2-5; D remains unclear. The ends were cut back, 1 base at V and 6 bases at J, with 2 bases in the middle. This CDR3 region has 11 residues. Germline V lookup: CDR1 KGHDR, CDR2 SFDVKD. The CDR3 coding sequence is TGTGCCACCAGTGATTTCCAGACCCAGTACTTC. It yields the protein CATSDFQTQYF.

In its sample, this clonotype was seen a few times. This sequence joins TRBV5-6 and TRBJ1-2, with TRBD1 identical over 9 bases. Germline V CDR1 and CDR2: SGHDT, YYEEEE. With 2 bases clipped from V and 7 bases from J, the junction kept 3 bases outside the gene matches. The length of the CDR3 is 13 residues. In DNA form, the CDR3 reads TGTGCCAGCAGCTTCACAGGGGGCTTTGGCTACACCTTC. It is translated as CASSFTGGFGYTF.

Ten or more counts support this clonotype. V is TRBV3-1 and J is TRBJ1-1, with unresolved D. The CDR3 is 12 residues long. With 1 base removed from V and 7 bases from J, the gap between germline ends came to 7 bases. CDR1 and CDR2 from the germline V gene are LGHDT and YNNKEL (reference sequence). DNA for the CDR3: TGTGCCAGCAGCCAAGTACCCTTTGAAGCTTTCTTT. Translating gives CASSQVPFEAFF.

This clonotype was observed a few times. This chain links TRBV5-1 with TRBJ2-5; D unresolved. Germline V gene lookup returns CDR1 SGHRS and CDR2 YFSETQ. V was pared by 5 bases and J by 5 bases, with 7 bases between. The CDR3 covers 11 residues. In nucleotides, the CDR3 is TGCGCCAGCAGTATCTACGAGACCCAGTACTTC. Its protein is CASSIYETQYF. Using reference TRBV5-1 and TRBJ2-5 for the parts outside the CDR3, the full variable domain is KAGVTQTPRYLIKTRGQQVTLSCSPISGHRSVSWYQQTPGQGLQFLFEYFSETQRNKGNFPGRFSGRQFSNSRSEMNVSTLELGDSALYLCASSIYETQYFGPGTRLLVL.

The chain combines TRBV9 with TRBJ2-1; 10 bases match TRBD2. Trimming took 0 bases from V and 7 from J; bases not matched to a gene: 4. The germline V gene encodes CDR1 SGDLS and CDR2 YYNGEE. This CDR3 comprises 15 residues. The CDR3 here is CASSVGAGGRNEQFF. The DNA for the CDR3 is TGTGCCAGCAGCGTAGGAGCGGGGGGGCGGAATGAGCAGTTCTTC.

There are a few counts of this clonotype. The chain has TRBV29-1 and TRBJ2-2; D not resolved. CDR1 and CDR2 from the germline V gene are SQVTM and ANQGSEA. The CDR3 runs to 12 residues. V was clipped by 1 base and J by 6 bases, with 6 bases between them. Here the CDR3 reads CSVEVRPGELFF. The CDR3 coding sequence is TGCAGCGTTGAAGTCCGCCCCGGGGAGCTGTTTTTT.